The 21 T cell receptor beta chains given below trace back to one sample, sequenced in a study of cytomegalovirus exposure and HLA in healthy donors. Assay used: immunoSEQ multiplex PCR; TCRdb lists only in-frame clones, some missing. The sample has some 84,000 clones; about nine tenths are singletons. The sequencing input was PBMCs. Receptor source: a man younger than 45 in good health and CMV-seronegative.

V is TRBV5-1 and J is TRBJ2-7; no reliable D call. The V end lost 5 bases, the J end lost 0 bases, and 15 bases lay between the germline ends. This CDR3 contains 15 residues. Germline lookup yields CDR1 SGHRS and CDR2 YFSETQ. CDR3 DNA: TGCGCCAGCAGTTCCGACGGAAGGAGCTCCTACGAGCAGTACTTC. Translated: CASSSDGRSSYEQYF.

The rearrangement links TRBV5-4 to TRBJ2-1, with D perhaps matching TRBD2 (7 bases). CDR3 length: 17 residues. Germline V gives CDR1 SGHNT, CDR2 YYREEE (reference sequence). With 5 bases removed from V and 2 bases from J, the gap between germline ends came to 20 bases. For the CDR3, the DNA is TGTGCCAGCAGTATCGAGGGGGGGGGTCGGCCCTACAATGAGCAGTTCTTC. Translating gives CASSIEGGGRPYNEQFF.

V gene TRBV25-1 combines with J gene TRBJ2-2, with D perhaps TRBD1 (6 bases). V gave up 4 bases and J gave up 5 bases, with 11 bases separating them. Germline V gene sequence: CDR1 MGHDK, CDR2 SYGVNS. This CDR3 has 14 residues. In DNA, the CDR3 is TGTGCCAGCAGTGGCAGGGGTGGGACCGGGGAGCTGTTTTTT. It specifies CASSGRGGTGELFF.

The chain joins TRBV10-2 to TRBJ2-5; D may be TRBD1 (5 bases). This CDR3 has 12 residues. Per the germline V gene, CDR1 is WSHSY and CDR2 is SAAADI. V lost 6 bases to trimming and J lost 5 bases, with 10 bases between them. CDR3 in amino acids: CASSQGSETQYF. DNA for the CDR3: TGCGCCAGCAGCCAGGGTTCCGAGACCCAGTACTTC.

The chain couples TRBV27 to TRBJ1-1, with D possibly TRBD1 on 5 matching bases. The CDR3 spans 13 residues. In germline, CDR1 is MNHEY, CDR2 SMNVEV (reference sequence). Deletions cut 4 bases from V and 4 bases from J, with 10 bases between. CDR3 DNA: TGTGCCAGCAGTTCAGGCAGGGCCACTGAAGCTTTCTTT. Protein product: CASSSGRATEAFF.

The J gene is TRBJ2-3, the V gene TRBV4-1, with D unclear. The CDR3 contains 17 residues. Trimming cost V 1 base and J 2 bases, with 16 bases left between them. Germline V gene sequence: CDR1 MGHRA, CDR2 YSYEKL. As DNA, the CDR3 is TGCGCCAGCAGCCAAGTCTTCGTACCATACTTCACAGATACGCAGTATTTT. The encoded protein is CASSQVFVPYFTDTQYF.

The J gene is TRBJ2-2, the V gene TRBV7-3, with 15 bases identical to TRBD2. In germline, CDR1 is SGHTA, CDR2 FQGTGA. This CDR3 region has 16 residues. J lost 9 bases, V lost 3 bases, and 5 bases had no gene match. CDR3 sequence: CASSLGLAGGTRELFF. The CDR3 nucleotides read TGTGCCAGCAGCTTGGGACTAGCGGGAGGTACACGGGAGCTGTTTTTT.

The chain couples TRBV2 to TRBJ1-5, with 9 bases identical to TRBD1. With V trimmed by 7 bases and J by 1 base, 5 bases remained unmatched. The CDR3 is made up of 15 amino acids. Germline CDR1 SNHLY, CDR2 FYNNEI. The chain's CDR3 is CASMTGGDSNQPQHF. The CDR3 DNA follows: TGTGCCAGCATGACAGGGGGGGACAGCAATCAGCCCCAGCATTTT.

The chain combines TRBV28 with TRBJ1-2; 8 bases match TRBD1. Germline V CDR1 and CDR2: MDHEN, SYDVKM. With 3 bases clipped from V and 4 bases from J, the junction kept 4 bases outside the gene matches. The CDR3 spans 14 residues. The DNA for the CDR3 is TGTGCCAGCAGTTTTACCGGGACAGGCTATGGCTACACCTTC. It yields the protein CASSFTGTGYGYTF.

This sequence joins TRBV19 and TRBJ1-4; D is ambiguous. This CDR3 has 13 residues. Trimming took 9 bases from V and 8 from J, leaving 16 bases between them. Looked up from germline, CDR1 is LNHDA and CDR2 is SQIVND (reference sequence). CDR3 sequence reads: CASRVGGGEKLFF. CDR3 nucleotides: TGTGCCAGCCGAGTGGGTGGCGGGGAAAAACTGTTTTTT.

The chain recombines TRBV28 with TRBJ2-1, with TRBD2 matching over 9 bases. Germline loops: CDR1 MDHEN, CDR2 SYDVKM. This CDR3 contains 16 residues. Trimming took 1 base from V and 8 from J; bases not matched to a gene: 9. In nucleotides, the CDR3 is TGTGCCAGCAGTTTATCCCGTGGGGTAGCGGGGGATGAGCAGTTCTTC. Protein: CASSLSRGVAGDEQFF.

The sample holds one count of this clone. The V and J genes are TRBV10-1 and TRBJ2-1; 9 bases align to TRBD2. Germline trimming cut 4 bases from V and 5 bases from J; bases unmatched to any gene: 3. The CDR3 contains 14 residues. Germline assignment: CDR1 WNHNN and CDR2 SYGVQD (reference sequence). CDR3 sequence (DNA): TGCGCCAGCAGTGGTGGCGGGAGGGACAATGAGCAGTTCTTC. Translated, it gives CASSGGGRDNEQFF.

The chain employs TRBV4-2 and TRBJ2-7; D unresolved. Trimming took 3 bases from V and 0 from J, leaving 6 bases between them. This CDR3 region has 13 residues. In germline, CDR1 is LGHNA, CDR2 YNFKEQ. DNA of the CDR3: TGTGCCAGCAGCCAGATGAGCTCCTACGAGCAGTACTTC. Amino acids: CASSQMSSYEQYF.

Written as DNA, the CDR3 is TGTGCCTGGAGCCCCGTACCCCTGAGGCTAACTGAAGCTTTCTTT. Its translation is CAWSPVPLRLTEAFF. This rearrangement joins TRBV30 to TRBJ1-1, with D uncertain. CDR3 length: 15 amino acids. V was pared by 3 bases and J by 5 bases, with 19 bases between. Germline loops: CDR1 GTSNPN, CDR2 SVGIG (reference sequence).

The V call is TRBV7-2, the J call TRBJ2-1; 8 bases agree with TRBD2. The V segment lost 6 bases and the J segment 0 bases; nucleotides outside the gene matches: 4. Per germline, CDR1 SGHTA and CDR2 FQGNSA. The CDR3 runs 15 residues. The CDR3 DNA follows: TGTGCCAGCAGGACCAGCGGGAGCTCCTACAATGAGCAGTTCTTC. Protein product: CASRTSGSSYNEQFF.

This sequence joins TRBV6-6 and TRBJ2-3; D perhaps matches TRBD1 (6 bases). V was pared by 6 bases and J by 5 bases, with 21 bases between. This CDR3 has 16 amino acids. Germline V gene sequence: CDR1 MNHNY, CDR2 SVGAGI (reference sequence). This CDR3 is CASRTSTGIKIDTQYF. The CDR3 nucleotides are TGTGCCAGCAGAACCTCAACAGGGATCAAAATAGATACGCAGTATTTT.

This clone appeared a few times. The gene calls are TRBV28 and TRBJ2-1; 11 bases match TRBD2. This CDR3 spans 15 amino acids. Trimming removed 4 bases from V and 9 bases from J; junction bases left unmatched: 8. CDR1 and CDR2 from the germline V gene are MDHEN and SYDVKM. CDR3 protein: CASSSGLAEVSEQFF. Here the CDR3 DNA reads TGTGCCAGCAGTTCGGGACTAGCGGAAGTATCTGAGCAGTTCTTC.

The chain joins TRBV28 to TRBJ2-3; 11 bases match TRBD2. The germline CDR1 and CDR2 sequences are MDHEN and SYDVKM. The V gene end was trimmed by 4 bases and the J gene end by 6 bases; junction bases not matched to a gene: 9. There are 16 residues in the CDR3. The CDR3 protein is CASSSTGLAGGDTQYF. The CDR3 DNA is TGTGCCAGCAGTTCGACAGGACTAGCGGGTGGGGATACGCAGTATTTT.

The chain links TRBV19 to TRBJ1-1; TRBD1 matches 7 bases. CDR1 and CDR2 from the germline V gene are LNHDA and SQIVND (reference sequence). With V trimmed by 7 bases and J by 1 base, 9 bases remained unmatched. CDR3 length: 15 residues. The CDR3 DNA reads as TGTGCCAGTATCTTAGGAGGGGGCCCGAACACTGAAGCTTTCTTT. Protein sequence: CASILGGGPNTEAFF.

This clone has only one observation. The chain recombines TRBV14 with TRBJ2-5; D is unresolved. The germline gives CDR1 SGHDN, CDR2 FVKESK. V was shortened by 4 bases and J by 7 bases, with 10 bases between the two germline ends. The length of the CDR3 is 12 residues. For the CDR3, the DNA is TGTGCCAGCAGCCTAACGTTCGGGACCCAGTACTTC. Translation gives CASSLTFGTQYF.

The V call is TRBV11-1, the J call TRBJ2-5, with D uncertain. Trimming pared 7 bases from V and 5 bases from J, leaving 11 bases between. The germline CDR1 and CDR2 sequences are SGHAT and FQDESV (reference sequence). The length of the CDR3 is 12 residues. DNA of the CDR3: TGTGCCAGCACCCCCGGGTCGGAGACCCAGTACTTC. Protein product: CASTPGSETQYF.